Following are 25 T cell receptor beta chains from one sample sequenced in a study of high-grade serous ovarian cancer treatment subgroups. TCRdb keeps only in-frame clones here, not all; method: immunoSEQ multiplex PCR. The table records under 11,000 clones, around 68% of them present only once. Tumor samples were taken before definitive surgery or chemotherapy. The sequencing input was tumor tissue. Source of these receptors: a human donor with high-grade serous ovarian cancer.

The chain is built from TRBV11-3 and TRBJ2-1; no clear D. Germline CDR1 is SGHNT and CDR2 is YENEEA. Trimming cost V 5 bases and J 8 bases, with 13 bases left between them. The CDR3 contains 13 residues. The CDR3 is CASSAESRDEQFF. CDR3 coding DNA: TGTGCCAGCAGCGCAGAGTCTAGGGATGAGCAGTTCTTC.

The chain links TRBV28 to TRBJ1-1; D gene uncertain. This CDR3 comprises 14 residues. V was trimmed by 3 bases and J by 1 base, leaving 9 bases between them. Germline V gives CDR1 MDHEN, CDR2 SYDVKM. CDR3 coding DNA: TGTGCCAGCAGTTTGGAGAACACGAACACTGAAGCTTTCTTT. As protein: CASSLENTNTEAFF.

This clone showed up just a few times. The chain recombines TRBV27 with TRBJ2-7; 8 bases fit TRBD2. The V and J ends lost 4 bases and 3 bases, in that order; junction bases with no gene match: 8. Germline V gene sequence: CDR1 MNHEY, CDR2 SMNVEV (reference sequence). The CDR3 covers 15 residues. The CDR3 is CASSYTSGSFYEQYF. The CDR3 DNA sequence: TGTGCCAGCAGTTATACGAGCGGGAGCTTCTACGAGCAGTACTTC.

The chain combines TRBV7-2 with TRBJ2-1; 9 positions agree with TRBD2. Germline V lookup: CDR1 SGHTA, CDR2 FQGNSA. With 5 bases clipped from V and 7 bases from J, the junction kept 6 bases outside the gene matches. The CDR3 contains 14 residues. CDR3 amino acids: CASSTGLAPNEQFF. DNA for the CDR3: TGTGCCAGCAGCACGGGACTAGCCCCGAATGAGCAGTTCTTC. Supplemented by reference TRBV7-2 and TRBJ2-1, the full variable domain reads GAGVSQSPSNKVTEKGKDVELRCDPISGHTALYWYRQSLGQGLEFLIYFQGNSAPDKSGLPSDRFSAERTGGSVSTLTIQRTQQEDSAVYLCASSTGLAPNEQFFGPGTRLTVL.

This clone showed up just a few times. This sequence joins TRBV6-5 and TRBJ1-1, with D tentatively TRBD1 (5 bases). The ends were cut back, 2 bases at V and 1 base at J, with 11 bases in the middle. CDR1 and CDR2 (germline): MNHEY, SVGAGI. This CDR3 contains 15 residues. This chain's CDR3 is CASSYNRLSNTEAFF. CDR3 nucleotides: TGTGCCAGCAGTTACAACAGGCTATCGAACACTGAAGCTTTCTTT.

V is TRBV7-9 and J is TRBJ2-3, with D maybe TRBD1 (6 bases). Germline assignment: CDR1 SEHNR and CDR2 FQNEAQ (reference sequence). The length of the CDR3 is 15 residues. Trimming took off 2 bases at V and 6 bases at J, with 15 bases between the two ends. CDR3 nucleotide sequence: TGTGCCAGCAGCTTATCCTCAGGGGCCGTGGATACGCAGTATTTT. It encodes CASSLSSGAVDTQYF.

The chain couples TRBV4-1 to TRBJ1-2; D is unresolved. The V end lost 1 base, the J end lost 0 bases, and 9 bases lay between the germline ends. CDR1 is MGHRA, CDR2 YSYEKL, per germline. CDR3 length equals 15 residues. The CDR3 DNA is TGCGCCAGCAGCCAAGCCGGGAGGGCTAACTATGGCTACACCTTC. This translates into CASSQAGRANYGYTF.

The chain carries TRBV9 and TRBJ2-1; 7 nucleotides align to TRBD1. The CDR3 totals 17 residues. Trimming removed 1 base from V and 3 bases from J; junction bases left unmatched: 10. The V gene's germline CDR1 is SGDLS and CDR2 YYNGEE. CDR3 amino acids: CASSVTLRQGSYNEQFF. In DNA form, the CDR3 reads TGTGCCAGCAGCGTAACCCTAAGACAGGGAAGCTACAATGAGCAGTTCTTC.

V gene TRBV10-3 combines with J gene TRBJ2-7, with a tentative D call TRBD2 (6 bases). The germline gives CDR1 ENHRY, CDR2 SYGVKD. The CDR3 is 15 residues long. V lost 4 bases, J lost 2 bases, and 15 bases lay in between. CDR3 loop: CAISAPGSGTYEQYF. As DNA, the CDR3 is TGTGCCATCAGTGCTCCCGGGAGCGGCACCTACGAGCAGTACTTC.

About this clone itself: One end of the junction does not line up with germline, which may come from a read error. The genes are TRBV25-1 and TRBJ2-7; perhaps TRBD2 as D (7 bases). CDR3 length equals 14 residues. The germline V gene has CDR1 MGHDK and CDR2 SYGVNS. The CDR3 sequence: CASSEGGGGISPLF. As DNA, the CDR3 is TGTGCCAGCAGTGAAGGAGGGGGAGGGATCTCCCCACTCTTC.

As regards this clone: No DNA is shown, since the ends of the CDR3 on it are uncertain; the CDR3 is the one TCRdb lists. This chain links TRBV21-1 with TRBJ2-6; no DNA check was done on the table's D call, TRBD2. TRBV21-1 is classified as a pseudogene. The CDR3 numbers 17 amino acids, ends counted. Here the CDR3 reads CASRWASGSSGANVLTF.

CDR3 sequence reads: CASRRALEQGTDTQYF. Written as DNA, the CDR3 is TGTGCCAGCCGCCGTGCCCTAGAACAGGGCACAGATACGCAGTATTTT. V is TRBV7-9 and J is TRBJ2-3, with a weak D call TRBD1 (5 bases). Trimming removed 8 bases from V and 1 base from J, with 19 bases in between. Germline V gene lookup returns CDR1 SEHNR and CDR2 FQNEAQ (reference sequence). The CDR3 contains 16 residues.

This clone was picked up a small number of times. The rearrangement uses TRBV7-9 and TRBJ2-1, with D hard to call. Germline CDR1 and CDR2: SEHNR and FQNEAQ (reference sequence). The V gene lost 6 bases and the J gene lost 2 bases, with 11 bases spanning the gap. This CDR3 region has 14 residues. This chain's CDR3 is CASSPARPYNEQFF. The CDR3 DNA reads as TGTGCCAGCAGTCCAGCGCGGCCCTACAATGAGCAGTTCTTC.

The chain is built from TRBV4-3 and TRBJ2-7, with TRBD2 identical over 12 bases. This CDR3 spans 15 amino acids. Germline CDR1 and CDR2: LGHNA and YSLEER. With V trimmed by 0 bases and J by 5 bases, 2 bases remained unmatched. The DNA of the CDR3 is TGCGCCAGCAGCCAAGAACTAGCGGGAGGTGACGAGCAGTACTTC. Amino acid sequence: CASSQELAGGDEQYF.

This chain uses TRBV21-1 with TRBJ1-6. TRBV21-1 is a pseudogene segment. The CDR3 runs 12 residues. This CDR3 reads CASSALSSPLHF. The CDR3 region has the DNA TGTGCCAGCAGCGCCCTTTCCTCACCCCTCCACTTT.

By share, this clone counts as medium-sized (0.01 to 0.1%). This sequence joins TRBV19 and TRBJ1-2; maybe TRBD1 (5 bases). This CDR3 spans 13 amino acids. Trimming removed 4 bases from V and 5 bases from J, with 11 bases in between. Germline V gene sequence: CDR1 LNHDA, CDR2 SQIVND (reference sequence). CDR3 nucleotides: TGTGCCAGTAGTAGAGACAGAATTTATGGCTACACCTTC. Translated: CASSRDRIYGYTF.

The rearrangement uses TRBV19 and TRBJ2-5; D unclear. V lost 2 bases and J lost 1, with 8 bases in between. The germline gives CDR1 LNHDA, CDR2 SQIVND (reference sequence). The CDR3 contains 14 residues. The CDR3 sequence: CASSISRFQETQYF. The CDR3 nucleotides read TGTGCCAGTAGTATATCCAGGTTCCAAGAGACCCAGTACTTC.

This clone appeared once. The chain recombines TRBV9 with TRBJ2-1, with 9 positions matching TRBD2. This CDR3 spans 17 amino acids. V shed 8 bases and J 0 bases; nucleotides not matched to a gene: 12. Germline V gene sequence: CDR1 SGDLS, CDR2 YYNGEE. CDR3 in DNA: TGTGCCAGTAGGCGCGGGCGGGAGGGGGGCTCCTACAATGAGCAGTTCTTC. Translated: CASRRGREGGSYNEQFF. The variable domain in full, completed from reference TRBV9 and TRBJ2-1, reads DSGVTQTPKHLITATGQRVTLRCSPRSGDLSVYWYQQSLDQGLQFLIQYYNGEERAKGNILERFSAQQFPDLHSELNLSSLELGDSALYFCASRRGREGGSYNEQFFGPGTRLTVL.

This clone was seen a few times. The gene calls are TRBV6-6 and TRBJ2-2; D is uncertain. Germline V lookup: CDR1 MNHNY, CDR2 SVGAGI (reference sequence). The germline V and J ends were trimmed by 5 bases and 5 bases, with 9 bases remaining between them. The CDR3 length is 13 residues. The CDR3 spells CASSLMGTGELFF. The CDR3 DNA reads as TGTGCCAGCAGTCTAATGGGGACCGGGGAGCTGTTTTTT.

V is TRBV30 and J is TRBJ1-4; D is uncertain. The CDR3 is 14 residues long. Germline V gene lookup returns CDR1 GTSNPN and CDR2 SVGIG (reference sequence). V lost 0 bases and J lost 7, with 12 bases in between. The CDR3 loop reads CAWSVQDDFEKLFF. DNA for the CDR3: TGTGCCTGGAGTGTACAAGACGATTTTGAAAAACTGTTTTTT.

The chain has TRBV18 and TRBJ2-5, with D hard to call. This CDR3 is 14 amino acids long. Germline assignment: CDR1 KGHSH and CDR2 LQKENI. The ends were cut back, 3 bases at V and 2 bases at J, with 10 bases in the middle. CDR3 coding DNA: TGTGCCAGCTCACCGAGTAGGCAACAAGAGACCCAGTACTTC. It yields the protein CASSPSRQQETQYF.

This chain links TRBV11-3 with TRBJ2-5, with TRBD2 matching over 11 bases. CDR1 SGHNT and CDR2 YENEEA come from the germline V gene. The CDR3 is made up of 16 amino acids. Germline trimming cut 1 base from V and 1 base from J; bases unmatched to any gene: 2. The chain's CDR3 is CASSLGLAGTQETQYF. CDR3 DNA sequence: TGTGCCAGCAGCTTAGGACTAGCGGGGACCCAAGAGACCCAGTACTTC.

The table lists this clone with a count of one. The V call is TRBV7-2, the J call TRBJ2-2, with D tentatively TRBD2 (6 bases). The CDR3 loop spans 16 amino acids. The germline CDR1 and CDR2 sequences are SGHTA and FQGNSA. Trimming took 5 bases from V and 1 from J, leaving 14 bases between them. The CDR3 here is CASSPRLGVNTGELFF. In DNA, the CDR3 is TGTGCCAGCAGCCCCCGACTAGGGGTGAACACCGGGGAGCTGTTTTTT.

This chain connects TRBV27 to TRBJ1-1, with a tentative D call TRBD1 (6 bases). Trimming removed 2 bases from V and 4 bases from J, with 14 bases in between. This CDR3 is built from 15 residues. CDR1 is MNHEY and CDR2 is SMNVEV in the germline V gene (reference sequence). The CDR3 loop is CASSLRGLGSTEAFF. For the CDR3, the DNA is TGTGCCAGCAGTTTACGGGGGCTAGGTAGCACTGAAGCTTTCTTT.

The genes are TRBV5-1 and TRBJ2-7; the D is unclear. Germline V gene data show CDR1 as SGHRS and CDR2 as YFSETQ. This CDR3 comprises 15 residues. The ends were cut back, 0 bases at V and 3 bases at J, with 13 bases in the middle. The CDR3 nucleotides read TGCGCCAGCAGCTTGGAGGTGGGTTTGGGCTACGAGCAGTACTTC. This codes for CASSLEVGLGYEQYF.